The rows below give T cell receptor beta chains drawn from one sample of a study of cytomegalovirus exposure and HLA in healthy donors. TCRdb's copy holds only in-frame clones and misses some; the assay was immunoSEQ multiplex PCR. The profile shows more than 150,000 clones, around 72% of them singletons. Sequences were obtained from PBMCs. The origin of the receptors is a middle-aged woman in good health and CMV-seropositive. Each CDR3 is given with its conserved first and last residue. A D gene is named only where the DNA matches it firmly. The listing skips clone size in some rows; elsewhere it reads once, few, many or a size class.

TRBJ2-2,TRBD1,many,TRBV2,TGTGCCAGCGAGAGGGACAGGACTACCGGGGAGCTGTTTTTT,CASERDRTTGELFF
TRBJ1-5,.,.,TRBV7-9,TGTTCCAGCAGCTTAGGCGTTCCAGGGGCGAAGAATCAGCCCCAGCATTTT,CSSSLGVPGAKNQPQHF
TRBJ1-6,TRBD1,.,TRBV9,TGTGCCAGCAGCCTCACCGGACAGGGAGCATCACCCCTCCACTTT,CASSLTGQGASPLHF
TRBJ1-2,TRBD1,once,TRBV7-9,TGTGCCAGCAGCCTCCAGGACAGGGGGAATGGCTACACCTTC,CASSLQDRGNGYTF
TRBJ1-1,TRBD1,.,TRBV5-6,TGTGCCAGCAGCTTTGGACAGGAAAACACTGAAGCTTTCTTT,CASSFGQENTEAFF
TRBJ2-7,.,.,TRBV6-1,TGTGCCAGCTCGCTCTCGGGGGTTGCCTACGAGCAGTACTTC,CASSLSGVAYEQYF
TRBJ1-2,.,.,TRBV6-1,TGTGCCAGCAGTGAAGCTTTTAAGGGGACTCACTATGGCTACACCTTC,CASSEAFKGTHYGYTF
TRBJ2-6,TRBD2,few,TRBV11-2,TGTGCCAGCAGCTTTACCCAGCGGGGGGGATACGCTGGGGCCAACGGCCTGACTTTC,CASSFTQRGGYAGANGLTF
TRBJ1-1,TRBD1,.,TRBV18,TGTGCCAGCTCAAATGCGGGGGGACAGTCCTCTTACACTGAAGCTTTCTTT,CASSNAGGQSSYTEAFF
TRBJ1-2,.,few,TRBV5-4,TGTGCCAGCAGCCGGGGTAACTATGGCTACACCTTC,CASSRGNYGYTF
TRBJ2-1,TRBD1,once,TRBV29-1,TGCAGCGCGGGACAGGGGGACAATGAGCAGTTCTTC,CSAGQGDNEQFF
TRBJ2-7,.,.,TRBV19,TGTGCCAGTAGTATCCGAGGGGGGGAAATTTACGAGCAGTACTTC,CASSIRGGEIYEQYF
TRBJ1-5,TRBD1,.,TRBV5-4,TGTGCCAGCAGCCAGGACAGGCGGCAGCCCCAGCATTTT,CASSQDRRQPQHF
TRBJ1-1,TRBD1,.,TRBV18,TGTGCCAGCTCACAGACAGGGGACGTGGCTTTCTTT,CASSQTGDVAFF
TRBJ1-2,.,few,TRBV20-1,TGCAGGGGGATAGAGGGTGGCTACACCTTC,CRGIEGGYTF
TRBJ2-4,.,.,TRBV6-1,TGTGCCAGCAGTGAGAACCGCGACAGTCAGTACTTC,CASSENRDSQYF
TRBJ2-7,.,.,TRBV11-2,TGTGCCAGCAGCTTAGATCGGGACACCACCTACGAGCAGTACTTC,CASSLDRDTTYEQYF
TRBJ1-1,.,.,TRBV6-5,TGTGCCAGCAGTAGTCTAGGTGGGGAGACTGAAGCTTTCTTT,CASSSLGGETEAFF
TRBJ1-4,.,few,TRBV28,TGTGCCAGCAGAGGGGGGGACTTTAATGAAAAACTGTTTTTT,CASRGGDFNEKLFF
TRBJ1-4,.,.,TRBV6-1,TGTGCCAGCAGTGAATTGCGGTCAGGAGGCTATGAAAAACTGTTTTTT,CASSELRSGGYEKLFF
TRBJ2-1,TRBD1,.,TRBV11-3,TGTGCCAGCAGCTCGGACAGGACAAATGAGCAGTTCTTC,CASSSDRTNEQFF
TRBJ1-2,.,.,TRBV12-2,TGTGCAAGTCGCTTCAACAGGGGCCCCCTGAGTTATGGCTACACCTTC,CASRFNRGPLSYGYTF
TRBJ1-1,.,.,TRBV28,TGTGCCAGCAGTTCATCAGGTACAATTGAAGCTTTCTTT,CASSSSGTIEAFF
TRBJ1-2,.,.,TRBV19,TGTGCCAGTAGTGCGACAGTAGCATATGGCTACACCTTC,CASSATVAYGYTF
TRBJ1-1,.,.,TRBV5-4,TGTGCCAGCAGCCGGAGTGTGCAGAACACTGAAGCTTTCTTT,CASSRSVQNTEAFF
TRBJ2-3,.,.,TRBV27,TGTGCCAGCAGGGGGCAGGGGACAGATACGCAGTATTTT,CASRGQGTDTQYF
TRBJ2-2,.,.,TRBV5-1,TGCGCCAGCAGCCCCACCGGGGGGCGCACCGGGGAGCTGTTTTTT,CASSPTGGRTGELFF
TRBJ1-4,.,.,TRBV5-1,TGCGCCAGCAGCCAAGACAGCTTTAATGAAAAACTGTTTTTT,CASSQDSFNEKLFF
TRBJ2-5,TRBD2,.,TRBV10-3,TGTGCCATCAGGAGCGGACTAGCGGGAGAACAAGAGACCCAGTACTTC,CAIRSGLAGEQETQYF
TRBJ2-7,TRBD1,.,TRBV27,TGTGCCAGCAGCCTGACAGGGCCGGGTTCATACGAGCAGTACTTC,CASSLTGPGSYEQYF